Shown below are 20 T cell receptor beta chains from a single sample sequenced in a study of PD-1 blockade in classical Hodgkin lymphoma. This table comes from immunoSEQ multiplex PCR, and its TCRdb copy is limited to in-frame clones, with some not included. Among approximately 7,800 clones listed, over 70% were seen once. Each of the patients experienced relapse following autologous stem cell transplantation, and their brentuximab vedotin exposure differed. The source was peripheral blood mononuclear cells (PBMCs), collected before the second cycle of nivolumab. The receptors shown here come from a human donor with classical Hodgkin lymphoma.

This clone was seen only a few times. This chain uses TRBV4-1 with TRBJ2-1; either TRBD1 or TRBD2 may supply D (5 bases each). Germline CDR1 and CDR2: MGHRA and YSYEKL. The CDR3 extends over 17 amino acids. The V end was cut by 0 bases, the J end by 0 bases, with 12 bases between. The CDR3 coding sequence is TGCGCCAGCAGCCAAGATCTGGGGGTGGGCTCCTACAATGAGCAGTTCTTC. This codes for CASSQDLGVGSYNEQFF.

This chain connects TRBV11-1 to TRBJ2-7, with 10 nucleotides matching TRBD1. The V gene's germline CDR1 is SGHAT and CDR2 FQDESV (reference sequence). V lost 1 base, J lost 7 bases, and 7 bases stayed unmatched. CDR3 length equals 15 residues. CDR3 sequence: CASSLDDRGRGEQYF. CDR3 bases: TGTGCCAGCAGCTTAGATGACAGGGGGCGTGGAGAGCAGTACTTC. Combining the CDR3 with reference TRBV11-1 and TRBJ2-7 gives the whole variable domain EAEVAQSPRYKITEKSQAVAFWCDPISGHATLYWYRQILGQGPELLVQFQDESVVDDSQLPKDRFSAERLKGVDSTLKIQPAELGDSAMYLCASSLDDRGRGEQYFGPGTRLTVT.

This chain connects TRBV5-1 to TRBJ2-6; D call uncertain. Germline V gene lookup returns CDR1 SGHRS and CDR2 YFSETQ. Deletions cut 4 bases from V and 4 bases from J, with 12 bases between. CDR3 length: 15 amino acids. In nucleotides, the CDR3 is TGCGCCAGCAGCACTATGGCAGCCGGGGCCAACGTCCTGACTTTC. Protein: CASSTMAAGANVLTF.

The chain combines TRBV7-2 with TRBJ2-7; TRBD2 might be the D (6 bases). V was shortened by 5 bases and J by 0 bases, with 14 bases between the two germline ends. The CDR3 runs to 15 residues. Germline CDR1 SGHTA, CDR2 FQGNSA. CDR3 residues: CASSPGGVLSYEQYF. The CDR3 DNA follows: TGTGCCAGCAGCCCCGGCGGGGTGCTCTCCTACGAGCAGTACTTC.

The chain has TRBV9 and TRBJ2-1; D unresolved. The germline V gene has CDR1 SGDLS and CDR2 YYNGEE. Trimming removed 3 bases from V and 8 bases from J, with 18 bases in between. The CDR3 has 15 amino acids. CDR3: CASSADGWGADEQFF. Written as DNA, the CDR3 is TGTGCCAGCAGCGCTGATGGATGGGGTGCCGATGAGCAGTTCTTC.

This clone was seen a few times. The rearrangement uses TRBV27 and TRBJ2-1; no clear D gene. Germline CDR1 is MNHEY and CDR2 is SMNVEV (reference sequence). The CDR3 is 13 residues long. Trimming took 5 bases from V and 0 from J, leaving 5 bases between them. The CDR3 DNA follows: TGTGCCAGCAGTCTTTACTCCTACAATGAGCAGTTCTTC. Its protein product is CASSLYSYNEQFF.

The CDR3 region is CASSTPGEQYF. The CDR3 DNA reads TGTGCCAGCAGTACGCCCGGGGAGCAGTACTTC. The rearrangement joins TRBV6-9 to TRBJ2-7; D call uncertain. The CDR3 has 11 residues. Trimming removed 5 bases at V and 7 bases at J, with 9 bases between. Looked up from germline, CDR1 is MNHGY and CDR2 is SVAAGI.

V usage is TRBV5-6 and J usage is TRBJ1-2; possible D gene TRBD1, 6 bases. This CDR3 has 16 residues. The V end was cut by 4 bases, the J end by 4 bases, with 20 bases between. Germline loops: CDR1 SGHDT, CDR2 YYEEEE. In DNA form, the CDR3 reads TGTGCCAGCAGCGGGGGCCCAGGGGCCCTCTCCTATGGCTACACCTTC. This gives the protein CASSGGPGALSYGYTF.

This clone occurred a few times. The chain employs TRBV7-9 and TRBJ1-2, with 9 bases that match TRBD1. The length of the CDR3 is 13 residues. Germline V gene lookup returns CDR1 SEHNR and CDR2 FQNEAQ (reference sequence). V dropped 4 bases and J dropped 7; count of bases not matched to a gene: 4. The CDR3 DNA sequence: TGTGCCAGCAGCTACGGACAGGGGTTTGGCTACACCTTC. Amino acid sequence: CASSYGQGFGYTF.

The chain has TRBV7-3 and TRBJ1-1, with 7 bases lining up with TRBD1. J was trimmed by 3 bases and V by 5 bases; bases with no gene match: 3. Germline-derived CDR1 and CDR2 are SGHTA and FQGTGA. The CDR3 length is 13 residues. DNA for the CDR3: TGTGCCAGCAGCCTCGGGACAGACACTGAAGCTTTCTTT. This translates into CASSLGTDTEAFF.

V is TRBV20-1 and J is TRBJ2-5; D unresolved. Trimming shortened V by 5 bases and J by 5 bases, and 6 bases separated the two germline ends. CDR1 is DFQATT and CDR2 is SNEGSKA in the germline V gene (reference sequence). This CDR3 is 10 amino acids long. The CDR3 coding sequence is TGCAGTGCTTCCGCGGAGACCCAGTACTTC. Translating it yields CSASAETQYF.

The gene calls are TRBV29-1 and TRBJ2-5; the match to TRBD1 covers 9 bases. Germline CDR1 is SQVTM and CDR2 is ANQGSEA. There are 14 residues in the CDR3. The V and J ends lost 6 bases and 4 bases, in that order; junction bases with no gene match: 9. The DNA for the CDR3 is TGCAGCGTATCCTGGACAGGGGTAGGAGAGACCCAGTACTTC. This translates into CSVSWTGVGETQYF.

The table lists this clone with a count of one. The chain couples TRBV28 to TRBJ1-6; TRBD1 aligns across 8 bases. CDR1 is MDHEN and CDR2 is SYDVKM in the germline V gene. The V segment lost 5 bases and the J segment 9 bases; nucleotides outside the gene matches: 9. There are 15 residues in the CDR3. The CDR3 is CASSRQSGGGSPLHF. DNA for the CDR3: TGTGCCAGCAGTCGCCAGTCAGGGGGCGGTTCACCCCTCCACTTT.

J is TRBJ2-3 and V is TRBV5-5; D is ambiguous. Germline assignment: CDR1 SGHKS and CDR2 YYEKEE (reference sequence). This CDR3 is built from 16 residues. V dropped 0 bases and J dropped 3 bases, with 14 bases sitting between them. The CDR3, as DNA: TGTGCCAGCAGCTTGGACGGGCTCACCGGAACAGATACGCAGTATTTT. Translating gives CASSLDGLTGTDTQYF.

This clone was recorded a few times. DNA of the CDR3: TGTGCCAGCAGTGGGACGGACTATAGCAATCAGCCCCAGCATTTT. Its protein product is CASSGTDYSNQPQHF. The V and J genes are TRBV6-1 and TRBJ1-5; D is unresolved. V was pared by 4 bases and J by 0 bases, with 10 bases between. This CDR3 comprises 15 residues. Germline V CDR1 and CDR2: MNHNS, SASEGT.

The chain links TRBV6-5 to TRBJ1-1, with TRBD1 matching 8 bases. CDR3 length: 15 residues. Germline trimming cut 2 bases from V and 8 bases from J; bases unmatched to any gene: 10. CDR1 MNHEY and CDR2 SVGAGI come from the germline V gene. CDR3 DNA sequence: TGTGCCAGCAGTTACATAGACAGGGGCAAGGAAGAAGCTTTCTTT. Residues: CASSYIDRGKEEAFF.

This clone was seen a single time. CDR3 residues: CASSVEAGSAYEQYF. DNA for the CDR3: TGTGCCAGCAGCGTAGAGGCGGGCAGTGCCTACGAGCAGTACTTC. This rearrangement joins TRBV9 to TRBJ2-7, with D possibly being TRBD2 (5 bases). V lost 0 bases and J 2 bases, leaving 12 bases between the germline ends. Germline V gene lookup returns CDR1 SGDLS and CDR2 YYNGEE. This CDR3 region has 15 residues.

The chain recombines TRBV27 with TRBJ2-3; 9 bases agree with TRBD1. Trimming cost V 3 bases and J 4 bases; bases outside gene matches: 5. Germline V lookup: CDR1 MNHEY, CDR2 SMNVEV (reference sequence). This CDR3 is 15 amino acids long. CDR3 protein: CASSFDRGNADTQYF. The DNA of the CDR3 is TGTGCCAGCAGTTTCGACAGGGGGAATGCAGATACGCAGTATTTT.

V is TRBV18 and J is TRBJ1-2; a weak D match, TRBD1 (6 bases). Trimming pared 1 base from V and 2 bases from J, leaving 8 bases between. The CDR3 runs to 14 residues. Per germline, CDR1 KGHSH and CDR2 LQKENI. CDR3: CASSPRQGNYGYTF. The CDR3 DNA reads as TGTGCCAGCTCACCACGGCAGGGGAACTATGGCTACACCTTC.

This chain links TRBV9 with TRBJ2-3, with 7 bases matching TRBD2. Germline V CDR1 and CDR2: SGDLS, YYNGEE. The junction had 0 bases not matched to a gene; V was cut back by 0 bases and J by 2 bases. The CDR3 sequence is 14 residues long. This chain's CDR3 is CASSVGDYTDTQYF. The CDR3 DNA reads as TGTGCCAGCAGCGTAGGGGACTACACAGATACGCAGTATTTT.